This is a list of T cell receptor beta chains from one sample in a study of cytomegalovirus exposure and HLA in healthy donors. Only in-frame clones appear in the TCRdb table, and some are missing; sequencing was by immunoSEQ multiplex PCR. The data hold approximately 90,000 clones, with under 85% observed a single time. Sequences were obtained from PBMCs. The origin of the receptors is a male donor in good health and CMV-seronegative. The CDR3 runs from the conserved cysteine through the conserved F or W. Each record gives: clone size, D gene, V gene, J gene, CDR3 DNA, CDR3 protein. The D gene is left open where the match is weak. Expanded clones are given a class, and other clones once, few, many or no size at all.

abundance: -; d_gene: -; v_gene: TRBV6-5; j_gene: TRBJ1-6; CDR3nt: TGTGCCAGCAGTTCAGGGAATTCACCCCTCCACTTT; CDR3aa: CASSSGNSPLHF
abundance: -; d_gene: -; v_gene: TRBV2; j_gene: TRBJ1-5; CDR3nt: TGTGCCAGCAGTTCAGGGGATGCGGGTCAGCCCCAGCATTTT; CDR3aa: CASSSGDAGQPQHF
abundance: -; d_gene: -; v_gene: TRBV12-5; j_gene: TRBJ2-2; CDR3nt: TGTGCTAGTGGTTTGGTCCAAGGGGCGGAGGGGGAGCTGTTTTTT; CDR3aa: CASGLVQGAEGELFF
abundance: -; d_gene: -; v_gene: TRBV28; j_gene: TRBJ1-4; CDR3nt: TGTGCCAGCCAAACAACCCTCATTAGAACAGGGAGCCAGTATGAAAAACTGTTTTTT; CDR3aa: CASQTTLIRTGSQYEKLFF
abundance: -; d_gene: -; v_gene: TRBV28; j_gene: TRBJ2-7; CDR3nt: TGTGCCAGCGCCCGTACGGGGGTCGAGCAGTACTTC; CDR3aa: CASARTGVEQYF
abundance: -; d_gene: -; v_gene: TRBV4-3; j_gene: TRBJ2-7; CDR3nt: TGCGCCAGCGCCCTATCGATTCTCTTTGGGCACGAGCAGTACTTC; CDR3aa: CASALSILFGHEQYF
abundance: -; d_gene: -; v_gene: TRBV21-1; j_gene: TRBJ2-2; CDR3nt: TGTGCCAGCAGCACCCCGGAGGCCGGGGAGCTGTTTTTT; CDR3aa: CASSTPEAGELFF
abundance: few; d_gene: -; v_gene: TRBV10-3; j_gene: TRBJ1-5; CDR3nt: TGTGCCATCCGGTATAATAGCAATCAGCCCCAGCATTTT; CDR3aa: CAIRYNSNQPQHF
abundance: -; d_gene: -; v_gene: TRBV10-1; j_gene: TRBJ1-1; CDR3nt: TGCGCCAGCAGTGAGCTGAGGAACACTGAAGCTTTCTTT; CDR3aa: CASSELRNTEAFF
abundance: -; d_gene: TRBD2; v_gene: TRBV15; j_gene: TRBJ2-1; CDR3nt: TGTGCCACCAGCAGAGACCTACTAGCGGGAGCTACTGAGCAGTTCTTC; CDR3aa: CATSRDLLAGATEQFF
abundance: -; d_gene: -; v_gene: TRBV28; j_gene: TRBJ2-7; CDR3nt: TGTGCCAGCAGTGCCTTTGGGGCGCCGGGGGAGTACGAGCAGTACTTC; CDR3aa: CASSAFGAPGEYEQYF
abundance: -; d_gene: -; v_gene: TRBV6-1; j_gene: TRBJ1-1; CDR3nt: TGTGCCAGCAAAAGGACAGAGAACACTGAAGCTTTCTTT; CDR3aa: CASKRTENTEAFF
abundance: -; d_gene: -; v_gene: TRBV5-1; j_gene: TRBJ2-5; CDR3nt: TGCGCCAGCAGCTTGGCCGGTGGTACAGGTCAAGAGACCCAGTACTTC; CDR3aa: CASSLAGGTGQETQYF
abundance: -; d_gene: TRBD1; v_gene: TRBV9; j_gene: TRBJ2-7; CDR3nt: TGTGCCAGCAGCGTAGCTCCTAACAGGGGGAATTCGGGCGAGCAGTACTTC; CDR3aa: CASSVAPNRGNSGEQYF
abundance: -; d_gene: TRBD2; v_gene: TRBV5-5; j_gene: TRBJ2-7; CDR3nt: TGTGCCAGCAGCTGGGGGACTAGCGGGGGCTACGAGCAGTACTTC; CDR3aa: CASSWGTSGGYEQYF
abundance: -; d_gene: TRBD2; v_gene: TRBV6-6; j_gene: TRBJ2-7; CDR3nt: TGTGCCAGCAGTTTTTCCCTAGCGGGAGGGTACTACGAGCAGTACTTC; CDR3aa: CASSFSLAGGYYEQYF
abundance: -; d_gene: TRBD1; v_gene: TRBV5-1; j_gene: TRBJ1-2; CDR3nt: TGCGCCAGCAGCCAACGTGGAGGGGGCGCGGTACGGGGCTACACCTTC; CDR3aa: CASSQRGGGAVRGYTF
abundance: -; d_gene: -; v_gene: TRBV4-3; j_gene: TRBJ1-1; CDR3nt: TGCGCCAGCAGCCAAGCCGACGGGTTCTGGCCCATGAACACTGAAGCTTTCTTT; CDR3aa: CASSQADGFWPMNTEAFF
abundance: -; d_gene: TRBD1; v_gene: TRBV7-2; j_gene: TRBJ1-4; CDR3nt: TGTGCCAGCAGCGCCAACAGGGGGACTAATGAAAAACTGTTTTTT; CDR3aa: CASSANRGTNEKLFF
abundance: -; d_gene: -; v_gene: TRBV19; j_gene: TRBJ2-5; CDR3nt: TGTGCCAGTGCAGATTTTCCCCTGGGAGATAGAGAGACCCAGTACTTC; CDR3aa: CASADFPLGDRETQYF
abundance: -; d_gene: -; v_gene: TRBV5-6; j_gene: TRBJ1-3; CDR3nt: TGTGCCAGCAAACAGACAGACATAAACACCATATATTTT; CDR3aa: CASKQTDINTIYF
abundance: -; d_gene: -; v_gene: TRBV29-1; j_gene: TRBJ2-1; CDR3nt: TGCAGCGTTGACCGGCCGACAGATAACAATGAGCAGTTCTTC; CDR3aa: CSVDRPTDNNEQFF
abundance: -; d_gene: -; v_gene: TRBV4-3; j_gene: TRBJ2-5; CDR3nt: TGCGCCAGCAGCCAAGACGTCAGGGGCCGGTACCAAGAGACCCAGTACTTC; CDR3aa: CASSQDVRGRYQETQYF
abundance: -; d_gene: TRBD2; v_gene: TRBV4-1; j_gene: TRBJ2-7; CDR3nt: TGCGCCAGCAGCCCAGTAGCGGGAGCATCCTACGAGCAGTACTTC; CDR3aa: CASSPVAGASYEQYF
abundance: few; d_gene: -; v_gene: TRBV15; j_gene: TRBJ1-5; CDR3nt: TGTGCCACCAGCAGAGAGGGGGCGGGTAGAAGATATCAGCCCCAGCATTTT; CDR3aa: CATSREGAGRRYQPQHF
abundance: -; d_gene: -; v_gene: TRBV4-3; j_gene: TRBJ1-2; CDR3nt: TGCGCCAGCAGCCAAGACGACCGGACAACTAACTATGGCTACACCTTC; CDR3aa: CASSQDDRTTNYGYTF
abundance: -; d_gene: -; v_gene: TRBV7-8; j_gene: TRBJ2-1; CDR3nt: TGTGCCAGCAGCTTAGATGCCGGGAGCGCATACAATGAGCAGTTCTTC; CDR3aa: CASSLDAGSAYNEQFF
abundance: -; d_gene: TRBD1; v_gene: TRBV29-1; j_gene: TRBJ2-3; CDR3nt: TGCAGCGTAGGGACAGCTTCCACAGATACGCAGTATTTT; CDR3aa: CSVGTASTDTQYF
abundance: -; d_gene: TRBD2; v_gene: TRBV2; j_gene: TRBJ2-4; CDR3nt: TGTGCCAGCCAAGGGGGACTAGCGGGAGGCTCGGTCTTAGCCAAAAACATTCAGTACTTC; CDR3aa: CASQGGLAGGSVLAKNIQYF
abundance: -; d_gene: -; v_gene: TRBV5-4; j_gene: TRBJ2-2; CDR3nt: TGTGCCAGCAGCCGACAGGAGAATATGAACACCGGGGAGCTGTTTTTT; CDR3aa: CASSRQENMNTGELFF
abundance: few; d_gene: -; v_gene: TRBV19; j_gene: TRBJ1-5; CDR3nt: TGTGCCAGTACGCGTGGGGCTTGGGGCAATCAGCCCCAGCATTTT; CDR3aa: CASTRGAWGNQPQHF
abundance: few; d_gene: -; v_gene: TRBV19; j_gene: TRBJ1-5; CDR3nt: TGTGCCAGTAACTCGGCCGGGGTCGGCCGCCAGCCCCAGCATTTT; CDR3aa: CASNSAGVGRQPQHF
abundance: -; d_gene: TRBD2; v_gene: TRBV9; j_gene: TRBJ2-5; CDR3nt: TGTGCCAGCAGCGTAAGACTAGCGGGAACGGAGACCCAGTACTTC; CDR3aa: CASSVRLAGTETQYF
abundance: -; d_gene: -; v_gene: TRBV5-1; j_gene: TRBJ1-1; CDR3nt: TGCGCCAGCAGCTCAATGGACTCCTCGGCGGAAGCTTTCTTT; CDR3aa: CASSSMDSSAEAFF
abundance: -; d_gene: TRBD2; v_gene: TRBV6-4; j_gene: TRBJ2-3; CDR3nt: TGTGCCAGCAGTGACTCGCCAGCGGGGGGGCCGTCAGATACGCAGTATTTT; CDR3aa: CASSDSPAGGPSDTQYF
abundance: -; d_gene: TRBD1; v_gene: TRBV28; j_gene: TRBJ2-5; CDR3nt: TGTGCCAGCAGTGGGGGGGGACAGGGAAACGGAGAGACCCAGTACTTC; CDR3aa: CASSGGGQGNGETQYF
abundance: -; d_gene: TRBD2; v_gene: TRBV11-3; j_gene: TRBJ2-1; CDR3nt: TGTGCCAGCAGCCCCGGGACTAGTATGAGTGAGCAGTTCTTC; CDR3aa: CASSPGTSMSEQFF
abundance: -; d_gene: -; v_gene: TRBV15; j_gene: TRBJ1-1; CDR3nt: TGTGCCACCAGCATACCATTGGCCCTGAAGACTGAAGCTTTCTTT; CDR3aa: CATSIPLALKTEAFF
abundance: -; d_gene: -; v_gene: TRBV2; j_gene: TRBJ2-1; CDR3nt: TGTGCCAGCTTTCGCGGGCCATACTCGAATGAGCAGTTCTTC; CDR3aa: CASFRGPYSNEQFF
abundance: once; d_gene: -; v_gene: TRBV7-9; j_gene: TRBJ1-5; CDR3nt: TGTGCCAGCAGCTTACCAGGGTTCAATCAGCCCCAGCATTTT; CDR3aa: CASSLPGFNQPQHF
abundance: -; d_gene: -; v_gene: TRBV7-8; j_gene: TRBJ1-4; CDR3nt: TGTGCCAGCCAAGATAGGTTTCAGGCAACTAATGAAAAACTGTTTTTT; CDR3aa: CASQDRFQATNEKLFF